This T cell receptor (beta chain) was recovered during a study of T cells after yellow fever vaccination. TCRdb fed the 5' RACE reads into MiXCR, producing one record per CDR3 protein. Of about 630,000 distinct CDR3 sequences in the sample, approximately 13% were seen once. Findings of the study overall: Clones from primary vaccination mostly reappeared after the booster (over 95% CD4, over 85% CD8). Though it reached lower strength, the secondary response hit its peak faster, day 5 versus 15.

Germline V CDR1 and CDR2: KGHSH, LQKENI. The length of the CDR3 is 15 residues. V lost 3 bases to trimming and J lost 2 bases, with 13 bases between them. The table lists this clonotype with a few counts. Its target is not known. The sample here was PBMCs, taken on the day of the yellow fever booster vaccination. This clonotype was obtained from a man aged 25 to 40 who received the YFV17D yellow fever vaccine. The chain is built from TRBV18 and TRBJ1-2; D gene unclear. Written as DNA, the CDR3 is TGTGCCAGCTCACCGGCTTCAGATATCAACTATGGCTACACCTTC. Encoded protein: CASSPASDINYGYTF.